This T cell receptor (beta chain) was obtained from a study of beta chain features in type 1 diabetes. Study-wide findings and caveats: PCR might favor shorter templates, but any such skew would affect patients and controls equally. Within the patient group, naive, central memory and Treg TCRB repertoires appeared more similar to each other than within healthy donors.

Investigators reverse transcribed all isolated RNA, so they sequenced expressed TCRB transcripts. Sequencing used immunoSEQ multiplex PCR; TCRdb keeps in-frame clones, though not all of them. Here the sample spans about 930,000 clones, 15% to 20% being singletons. Germline CDR1 ENHRY, CDR2 SYGVKD. The junction had 8 bases not matched to a gene; V was cut back by 10 bases and J by 0 bases. CDR3 size: 14 residues. About this clone: What it recognizes is unknown.

V usage is TRBV10-3 and J usage is TRBJ1-1; TRBD1 agrees at 7 bases. The receptor comes from a woman under 30 in good health. The material sequenced was naive CD4+ T cells from blood. The CDR3 DNA sequence: TGTGCCACCTCCCGGGACAGAATGAACACTGAAGCTTTCTTT. Translating it yields CATSRDRMNTEAFF.